These T cell receptor beta chains were read from a single sample in a study of blood T cell repertoires in COVID-19. TCRdb's copy holds only in-frame clones and misses some; the assay was immunoSEQ multiplex PCR. The table records about 120,000 clones, 77% of them present only once. The sample was peripheral blood. These receptor sequences come from a human donor in a cohort sampled during active COVID-19. Each CDR3 is given with its conserved first and last residue. D genes are given only for firm matches. Only some rows state a clone size, as once, few, many or a class for expanded clones.

abundance | d_gene | j_gene | v_gene | len | CDR3aa | CDR3nt
- | - | TRBJ1-2 | TRBV7-6 | 15 | CASSSSGGAGGGYTF | TGTGCCAGCAGCTCCTCCGGGGGGGCGGGTGGTGGCTACACCTTC
few | - | TRBJ2-1 | TRBV19 | 15 | CASSISGPSYNEQFF | TGTGCCAGTAGTATAAGCGGTCCTTCCTACAATGAGCAGTTCTTC
- | - | TRBJ2-7 | TRBV6-1 | 17 | CASSEASILAGFHEQYF | TGTGCCAGCAGTGAAGCTTCCATATTGGCGGGGTTTCACGAGCAGTACTTC
few | TRBD1 | TRBJ2-1 | TRBV11-2 | 18 | CASSGVGPGTGSYNEQFF | TGTGCCAGCAGCGGGGTAGGCCCCGGGACAGGGTCCTACAATGAGCAGTTCTTC
- | - | TRBJ2-7 | TRBV3-1/TRBV3-2 | 15 | CASSQDPTGPYEQYF | TGTGCCAGCAGCCAAGATCCCACAGGGCCCTACGAGCAGTACTTC
- | - | TRBJ2-7 | TRBV4-1 | 14 | CASSPSWRSYEQYF | TGCGCCAGCAGCCCTAGCTGGAGGTCCTACGAGCAGTACTTC
- | - | TRBJ2-3 | TRBV27 | 11 | CASSRFDTQYF | TGTGCCAGCAGTCGTTTTGATACGCAGTATTTT
- | TRBD1 | TRBJ1-1 | TRBV3-1/TRBV3-2 | 15 | CASSQQGAWGTEAFF | TGTGCCAGCAGCCAACAGGGGGCCTGGGGAACTGAAGCTTTCTTT
- | - | TRBJ2-5 | TRBV5-5 | 15 | CASTGLTGTQETQYF | TGTGCCAGCACTGGATTGACAGGAACTCAAGAGACCCAGTACTTC
- | TRBD1 | TRBJ2-5 | TRBV10-2 | 17 | CASRPSRDREGGETQYF | TGCGCCAGCAGACCCTCCCGGGACAGGGAGGGAGGAGAGACCCAGTACTTC
- | - | TRBJ2-7 | TRBV7-2 | 13 | CASSFTGFHEQYF | TGTGCCAGCAGCTTCACAGGATTCCACGAGCAGTACTTC
- | TRBD1 | TRBJ1-2 | TRBV2 | 16 | CASSEYPTGQGRGYTF | TGTGCCAGCAGTGAATACCCCACCGGACAGGGTCGAGGCTACACCTTC
- | - | TRBJ2-2 | TRBV29-1 | 15 | CSVEDAGFNTGELFF | TGCAGCGTTGAAGACGCAGGTTTTAACACCGGGGAGCTGTTTTTT
- | - | TRBJ2-6 | TRBV20-1 | 15 | CSASIPGVGANVLTF | TGCAGTGCTAGTATACCGGGGGTTGGGGCCAACGTCCTGACTTTC
- | - | TRBJ2-1 | TRBV27 | 13 | CASSWTTYNEQFF | TGTGCCAGCAGTTGGACAACCTACAATGAGCAGTTCTTC
- | - | TRBJ2-2 | TRBV11-3 | 14 | CASSWAGVTGELFF | TGTGCCAGCAGCTGGGCAGGGGTTACCGGGGAGCTGTTTTTT
- | TRBD1 | TRBJ2-7 | TRBV7-2 | 15 | CASSASWDSSYEQYF | TGTGCCAGCAGCGCGTCCTGGGACAGTTCCTACGAGCAGTACTTC
few | - | TRBJ1-6 | TRBV19 | 14 | CASSIAEVRSPLHF | TGTGCCAGTAGTATAGCTGAGGTGCGCTCACCCCTCCACTTT
few | - | TRBJ2-7 | TRBV7-9 | 14 | CASSLQGTGHEQYF | TGTGCCAGCAGCCTTCAGGGGACGGGCCACGAGCAGTACTTC
- | - | TRBJ2-7 | TRBV12-3/TRBV12-4 | 12 | CASSFWRGEQYF | TGTGCCAGCAGTTTCTGGCGAGGTGAGCAGTACTTC
- | TRBD2 | TRBJ2-7 | TRBV7-8 | 14 | CASSSVLAGYEQYF | TGTGCCAGCAGCTCAGTCCTAGCGGGATACGAGCAGTACTTC
once | - | TRBJ2-5 | TRBV11-2 | 13 | CASSPISGETQYF | TGTGCCAGCAGCCCCATAAGCGGAGAGACCCAGTACTTC
few | - | TRBJ2-2 | TRBV7-8 | 17 | CASSLGVAVMNTGELFF | TGTGCCAGCAGCTTAGGGGTAGCGGTTATGAACACCGGGGAGCTGTTTTTT
- | TRBD1 | TRBJ1-6 | TRBV2 | 17 | CASNISPGQGSSSPLHF | TGTGCCAGCAACATCTCACCGGGACAGGGGAGTAGTTCACCCCTCCACTTT
- | - | TRBJ2-7 | TRBV20-1 | 13 | CSASITVSYEQYF | TGCAGTGCTAGTATAACAGTCTCCTACGAGCAGTACTTC
- | - | TRBJ1-2 | TRBV19 | 16 | CASSSAGWGQGDGYTF | TGTGCCAGTAGTTCCGCCGGCTGGGGTCAGGGTGATGGCTACACCTTC
- | TRBD1 | TRBJ1-1 | TRBV5-5 | 14 | CASSPRTGAFEAFF | TGTGCCAGCAGCCCGCGGACAGGGGCCTTTGAAGCTTTCTTT
- | TRBD2 | TRBJ2-7 | TRBV2 | 11 | CASYSGGEQYF | TGTGCCAGCTACAGCGGGGGGGAGCAGTACTTC
once | TRBD1 | TRBJ2-5 | TRBV27 | 14 | CASSNTGDGETQYF | TGTGCCAGCAGTAATACAGGGGACGGGGAGACCCAGTACTTC
- | - | TRBJ2-7 | TRBV9 | 13 | CASSVRDKYEQYF | TGTGCCAGCAGCGTCCGGGACAAATACGAGCAGTACTTC
- | - | TRBJ1-5 | TRBV11-2 | 15 | CASSLDQGRHQPQHF | TGTGCCAGCAGCTTAGACCAAGGGAGACATCAGCCCCAGCATTTT
- | - | TRBJ1-1 | TRBV9 | 15 | CASSVEKGGATEAFF | TGTGCCAGCAGCGTAGAGAAGGGAGGGGCCACTGAAGCTTTCTTT
- | - | TRBJ1-4 | TRBV27 | 13 | CASSLEGGGKLFF | TGTGCCAGCAGTTTGGAGGGGGGGGGAAAACTGTTTTTT
- | - | TRBJ1-4 | TRBV5-5 | 15 | CASSFEGLRSEKLFF | TGTGCCAGCAGCTTTGAGGGATTGCGAAGCGAAAAACTGTTTTTT
- | TRBD1 | TRBJ1-1 | TRBV29-1 | 13 | CSTGQGYYTEAFF | TGCAGCACCGGACAGGGGTATTACACTGAAGCTTTCTTT
few | - | TRBJ2-7 | TRBV27 | 12 | CASSPLGLEQYF | TGTGCCAGCAGCCCCCTTGGGCTCGAGCAGTACTTC
- | TRBD1 | TRBJ2-7 | TRBV3-1/TRBV3-2 | 13 | CASTGTGTYEQYF | TGTGCCAGTACCGGGACAGGCACCTACGAGCAGTACTTC
- | - | TRBJ1-2 | TRBV5-4 | 16 | CASSSPAGGFYYGYTF | TGTGCCAGCAGCTCGCCCGCGGGGGGATTCTACTATGGCTACACCTTC
- | - | TRBJ1-2 | TRBV9 | 14 | CASSPQGGDYGYTF | TGTGCCAGCAGCCCACAGGGTGGCGACTATGGCTACACCTTC
- | TRBD1 | TRBJ1-1 | TRBV6-6 | 14 | CATGQGGSVGEAFF | TGTGCCACCGGACAGGGGGGTTCGGTTGGTGAAGCTTTCTTT
- | TRBD1 | TRBJ2-7 | TRBV11-1 | 14 | CASSPKGDSYEQYF | TGTGCCAGCAGCCCCAAAGGGGACAGCTACGAGCAGTACTTC
- | TRBD1 | TRBJ2-7 | TRBV7-9 | 14 | CASSPSGTGVEQYF | TGTGCCAGCAGCCCCTCCGGGACAGGGGTCGAGCAGTACTTC